Listed below are T cell receptor beta chains from one sample, sequenced in a study of blood T cell repertoires in COVID-19. The repertoire was sequenced with immunoSEQ multiplex PCR; TCRdb's copy has only in-frame clones and lacks some. The table includes 250,000 or so clones, approximately 83% detected once. What was sequenced was peripheral blood. The receptors stem from a human donor in a cohort sampled during active COVID-19. The CDR3 runs from the conserved cysteine through the conserved F or W. D genes are given only for firm matches. Clone size is shown for a subset of rows, as once, few, many or a class of expanded clone.

d_gene	v_gene	j_gene	abundance	CDR3nt	CDR3aa
NA	TRBV3-1/TRBV3-2	TRBJ2-4	NA	TGTGCCAGCAGCCAGACAATACTAGCTGCAAACATTCAGTACTTC	CASSQTILAANIQYF
NA	TRBV7-2	TRBJ2-7	few	TGTGCCAGCACCAATTACGACAGGAACCCTGAGCAGTACTTC	CASTNYDRNPEQYF
TRBD1	TRBV11-2	TRBJ2-7	NA	TGTGCCAGCAGTCCCGGGACAGGGGGTGTTTACGAGCAGTACTTC	CASSPGTGGVYEQYF
NA	TRBV6-5	TRBJ2-1	NA	TGTGCCAGCAATATAAGAGCGGGCTCCTACAATGAGCAGTTCTTC	CASNIRAGSYNEQFF
TRBD1	TRBV6-1	TRBJ1-6	NA	TGTGCCAGCAGTGCAACAGGGGCCGGGAATAATTCACCCCTCCACTTT	CASSATGAGNNSPLHF
NA	TRBV5-1	TRBJ2-4	once	TGCGCCAGCAGCTTGGTCAGCGGCGTAGCCAAAAACATTCAGTACTTC	CASSLVSGVAKNIQYF
NA	TRBV30	TRBJ2-4	NA	TGTGCCTGGAGTGTGTCAGGGTGGGGTAGTGGAGACATTCAGTACTTC	CAWSVSGWGSGDIQYF
NA	TRBV11-3	TRBJ2-7	NA	TGTGCCAGCAGCCCCGGGAGCGGCTACGAGCAGTACTTC	CASSPGSGYEQYF
NA	TRBV27	TRBJ1-5	NA	TGTGCCAGCAGTTTTTATCCGGGAGTCAATCAGCCCCAGCATTTT	CASSFYPGVNQPQHF
NA	TRBV18	TRBJ2-5	NA	TGTGCCAGCTCAAAAGGGGCAGGCGAGACCCAGTACTTC	CASSKGAGETQYF
TRBD1	TRBV18	TRBJ2-7	NA	TGTGCCAGCTCACCGCGACAGGGAAATAGTTACGAGCAGTACTTC	CASSPRQGNSYEQYF
TRBD2	TRBV2	TRBJ2-1	NA	TGTGCCAGCATGCCGGGACTAGCGGGAGAGGAGCAGTTCTTC	CASMPGLAGEEQFF
NA	TRBV5-1	TRBJ1-3	NA	TGCGCCAGCAGCTTGTCTACAGGTCCAGGAAACACCATATATTTT	CASSLSTGPGNTIYF
TRBD1	TRBV7-9	TRBJ1-2	once	TGTGCCAGCAGCTGGAGGGACAGAGTGGAAAACGGCTACACCTTC	CASSWRDRVENGYTF
NA	TRBV7-9	TRBJ1-1	NA	TGTGCCAGCAGCTTAATTCAGGGCGAGAGGACTGAAGCTTTCTTT	CASSLIQGERTEAFF
TRBD1	TRBV28	TRBJ2-6	NA	TGTGCCAGCTACGACAGGGCGAGATCTGGGGCCAACGTCCTGACTTTC	CASYDRARSGANVLTF
NA	TRBV5-1	TRBJ2-5	NA	TGCGCCAGCAGCTTCTCAGGGGGGGAGACCCAGTACTTC	CASSFSGGETQYF
TRBD2	TRBV4-1	TRBJ2-7	NA	TGCGCCAGCAGCCACCCGGGACTAGCGGGAATCTACGAGCAGTACTTC	CASSHPGLAGIYEQYF
TRBD1	TRBV12-3/TRBV12-4	TRBJ1-2	NA	TGTGCCAGCAGTAAGACAGGGGGAGATGGCTACACCTTC	CASSKTGGDGYTF
TRBD1	TRBV7-8	TRBJ1-5	NA	TGTGCCAGCAGCCCACAGGGACAGAGCAATCAGCCCCAGCATTTT	CASSPQGQSNQPQHF
TRBD2	TRBV5-4	TRBJ2-2	NA	TGTGCCAGCAGCCTAGGGACTAGCGGAGGGTGGAGGGAGCTGTTTTTT	CASSLGTSGGWRELFF
NA	TRBV11-2	TRBJ1-1	NA	TGTGCCAGCAGCTTAGAACAACCGGGCACTGAAGCTTTCTTT	CASSLEQPGTEAFF
NA	TRBV11-1	TRBJ2-7	once	TGTGCCAGCAGCTTTCTTCTCGGACAGCCTTACGAGCAGTACTTC	CASSFLLGQPYEQYF
NA	TRBV9	TRBJ1-4	NA	TGTGCCAGCAGCGTAGAACAGTCTAATGAAAAACTGTTTTTT	CASSVEQSNEKLFF
TRBD1	TRBV5-1	TRBJ2-6	NA	TGCGCCAGCAGCCTACAGGGGGCGTTGACTGGGGCCAACGTCCTGACTTTC	CASSLQGALTGANVLTF
NA	TRBV5-1	TRBJ2-1	once	TGCGCCAGCAGCTTTACGTCGAGGTGGGAGGCTGGCAATGAGCAGTTCTTC	CASSFTSRWEAGNEQFF
NA	TRBV11-3	TRBJ2-2	NA	TGTGCCAGCAGCTTAGGGCTAGCTGACTCGGTAATCGGGGAGCTGTTTTTT	CASSLGLADSVIGELFF
NA	TRBV27	TRBJ1-5	NA	TGTGCCAGCAGTTCCGGGATATATCAGCCCCAGCATTTT	CASSSGIYQPQHF
NA	TRBV7-9	TRBJ1-3	NA	TGTGCCAGCACCACTCGACTAGGAGCGCCTGGAAACACCATATATTTT	CASTTRLGAPGNTIYF
NA	TRBV14	TRBJ1-2	once	TGTGCCAGCAGCCAACGAGTGGGGCCCTATGGCTACACCTTC	CASSQRVGPYGYTF
TRBD2	TRBV15	TRBJ2-5	once	TGTGCCACCAGCAGAGATGATACAGGGCTAGCGGGACAAGAGACCCAGTACTTC	CATSRDDTGLAGQETQYF
NA	TRBV9	TRBJ2-7	NA	TGTGCCAGCAGCGTGGGGGCCAGGACAGCGCTCTACGAGCAGTACTTC	CASSVGARTALYEQYF
TRBD1	TRBV5-1	TRBJ2-1	NA	TGCGCCAGCAGCTTGGGGGACAGAAGCTACAATGAGCAGTTCTTC	CASSLGDRSYNEQFF
TRBD1	TRBV2	TRBJ2-7	NA	TGTGCCAGCAGTGAAAAGGGACAGGGAACCTACGAGCAGTACTTC	CASSEKGQGTYEQYF
TRBD1	TRBV19	TRBJ2-5	NA	TGTGCCAGTAGTATAGATCACGGACAGGAAGAGACCCAGTACTTC	CASSIDHGQEETQYF
TRBD1	TRBV19	TRBJ2-7	few	TGTGCCAGTACCGCGACAGGGTACTCCTACGAGCAGTACTTC	CASTATGYSYEQYF
NA	TRBV30	TRBJ2-1	NA	TGTGCCTGGAGTCCTTCCGGACTATTAAAGAAATACAATGAGCAGTTCTTC	CAWSPSGLLKKYNEQFF
TRBD1	TRBV24-1	TRBJ1-1	NA	TGTGCCACCAGGGGGACAGCGGGCACTGAAGCTTTCTTT	CATRGTAGTEAFF
NA	TRBV27	TRBJ2-7	NA	TGTGCCAGCAGTTTTAGGCGGGAAAACTACGAGCAGTACTTC	CASSFRRENYEQYF
NA	TRBV7-6	TRBJ1-3	NA	TGTGCCAGCAGCTCGACTCAGGGGTCGGCAGGAAACACCATATATTTT	CASSSTQGSAGNTIYF
NA	TRBV7-2	TRBJ2-7	NA	TGTGCCAGCAGCTTACCCGACAGGCACTCCTACGAGCAGTACTTC	CASSLPDRHSYEQYF
TRBD1	TRBV7-8	TRBJ1-1	NA	TGTGCCAGCAGCTCGACAGGGGTGGACACTGAAGCTTTCTTT	CASSSTGVDTEAFF
TRBD1	TRBV7-2	TRBJ2-5	NA	TGTGCCAGCAGCTCAGGACAGGGGGTAATAGAGACCCAGTACTTC	CASSSGQGVIETQYF
NA	TRBV2	TRBJ2-2	NA	TGTGCCAGCAGTGAAAGCCGAAACGCCGGGGAGCTGTTTTTT	CASSESRNAGELFF
NA	TRBV7-9	TRBJ2-7	NA	TGTGCCATCCGCGGGGGCAATTTCTACGAGCAGTACTTC	CAIRGGNFYEQYF
TRBD1	TRBV5-1	TRBJ2-7	once	TGCGCCAGCAGCCCCGGGGACAGGTCGGGCAACGAGCAGTACTTC	CASSPGDRSGNEQYF